Listed below are T cell receptor beta chains from one sample, sequenced in a study of blood T cell repertoires in COVID-19. The assay was immunoSEQ multiplex PCR, and TCRdb's table has in-frame clones only and misses some. The sample shows around 200,000 clones, approximately 86% of them seen only once. Input material: PBMCs or T cells enriched from blood (not recorded which). These receptors came from a man younger than 30 with acute COVID-19. Each CDR3 is given with its conserved first and last residue. The D gene is left open where the match is weak. Size is omitted from some rows. Given values are once, few, many or a class for expanded clones.

v_call	d_call	clone_size	j_call	cdr3_aa	cdr3_nt
TRBV6-5	.	.	TRBJ1-2	CASSYNPTGDRGYTF	TGTGCCAGCAGTTATAATCCTACAGGTGACCGTGGCTACACCTTC
TRBV10-2	.	.	TRBJ2-3	CASSAPGTPRTDTQYF	TGCGCCAGCAGTGCTCCCGGGACTCCCCGCACAGATACGCAGTATTTT
TRBV6-8	TRBD2	.	TRBJ2-5	CASNLGGGGIYKETQYF	TGTGCCAGCAATTTAGGCGGCGGGGGGATATACAAGGAGACCCAGTACTTC
TRBV6-5	TRBD1	.	TRBJ1-5	CASSTLGQGNQPQHF	TGTGCCAGCAGTACATTGGGACAGGGCAATCAGCCCCAGCATTTT
TRBV7-9	.	.	TRBJ1-1	CASSLIAGMNTEAFF	TGTGCCAGCAGCTTGATTGCAGGGATGAACACTGAAGCTTTCTTT
TRBV29-1	TRBD1	.	TRBJ1-1	CSVVLPGQMTNTEAFF	TGCAGCGTTGTTCTTCCGGGACAGATGACGAACACTGAAGCTTTCTTT
TRBV29-1	.	.	TRBJ2-7	CSVGRGALTDEQYF	TGCAGCGTTGGCAGGGGGGCTTTGACAGACGAGCAGTACTTC
TRBV23-1	TRBD1	.	TRBJ2-7	CASSLPAGGPYEQYF	TGCGCCAGCAGCCTCCCAGCAGGGGGACCTTACGAGCAGTACTTC
TRBV11-2	TRBD2	.	TRBJ2-1	CASSRRTSGYNEQFF	TGTGCCAGCAGCCGAAGGACTAGCGGCTACAATGAGCAGTTCTTC
TRBV7-3	.	.	TRBJ2-3	CASSRQGLGGTDTQYF	TGTGCCAGCAGCCGGCAGGGGCTAGGGGGCACAGATACGCAGTATTTT
TRBV7-2	.	.	TRBJ1-5	CASSTTPSNQPQHF	TGTGCCAGCAGCACGACACCTAGCAATCAGCCCCAGCATTTT
TRBV28	.	.	TRBJ1-1	CASSPRQLNTEAFF	TGTGCCAGCAGCCCGCGACAGTTGAACACTGAAGCTTTCTTT
TRBV27	TRBD2	.	TRBJ2-3	CASSSRTSGRDTDTQYF	TGTGCCAGCAGTTCCAGGACTAGCGGGAGAGACACAGATACGCAGTATTTT
TRBV28	.	.	TRBJ1-4	CASSFQGITNEKLFF	TGTGCCAGCAGTTTCCAGGGGATAACTAATGAAAAACTGTTTTTT
TRBV4-1	TRBD1	.	TRBJ1-6	CASSQEPGQINSPLHF	TGCGCCAGCAGCCAAGAGCCGGGACAGATTAATTCACCCCTCCACTTT
TRBV9	TRBD2	.	TRBJ2-2	CASSVGSGRGTGELFF	TGTGCCAGCAGCGTAGGTAGCGGGAGGGGCACCGGGGAGCTGTTTTTT
TRBV27	.	.	TRBJ1-1	CASSFRDTNTEAFF	TGTGCCAGCAGTTTTCGGGACACGAACACTGAAGCTTTCTTT
TRBV7-9	.	few	TRBJ2-2	CASSLDTNTGELFF	TGTGCCAGCAGCTTGGACACGAACACCGGGGAGCTGTTTTTT
TRBV11-2	.	.	TRBJ1-6	CASSLGDSPLHF	TGTGCCAGCAGCTTAGGCGATTCACCCCTCCACTTT
TRBV30	.	.	TRBJ1-4	CAGGGEKLFF	TGTGCCGGGGGCGGTGAAAAACTGTTTTTT
TRBV14	TRBD2	.	TRBJ2-3	CASSITSGPTDTQYF	TGTGCCAGCAGCATTACTAGCGGACCCACAGATACGCAGTATTTT
TRBV27	.	.	TRBJ2-7	CASSNSGDYEQYF	TGTGCCAGCAGTAATAGCGGTGACTACGAGCAGTACTTC
TRBV20-1	.	.	TRBJ2-1	CSASELRGSYNEQFF	TGCAGTGCTAGTGAGCTCCGGGGCTCCTACAATGAGCAGTTCTTC
TRBV27	.	.	TRBJ1-1	CASNPTGFGTEAFF	TGTGCCAGCAACCCGACAGGTTTTGGCACTGAAGCTTTCTTT
TRBV9	TRBD2	.	TRBJ2-3	CASSAAPSGRDTQYF	TGTGCCAGCAGCGCCGCTCCAAGCGGGAGGGATACGCAGTATTTT
TRBV28	.	.	TRBJ2-1	CASSLFVSNEQFF	TGTGCCAGCAGTTTATTTGTGAGTAATGAGCAGTTCTTC
TRBV7-2	TRBD1	.	TRBJ2-1	CASSAVQGANEQFF	TGTGCCAGCAGCGCGGTACAGGGGGCGAATGAGCAGTTCTTC
TRBV19	TRBD1	once	TRBJ1-1	CASSRQGMNTEAFF	TGTGCCAGTAGCCGACAGGGCATGAACACTGAAGCTTTCTTT
TRBV5-1	TRBD2	.	TRBJ2-2	CASTLAGGPGLTGELFF	TGCGCCAGCACCCTAGCGGGAGGGCCGGGATTAACCGGGGAGCTGTTTTTT
TRBV6-5	TRBD1	.	TRBJ1-4	CASSYMGTGVEKLFF	TGTGCCAGCAGTTATATGGGGACAGGGGTCGAAAAACTGTTTTTT
TRBV10-3	.	.	TRBJ2-3	CAISEETRRDTQYF	TGTGCCATCAGCGAGGAGACTAGACGAGATACGCAGTATTTT
TRBV7-9	TRBD2	.	TRBJ2-3	CASSLSGGYSDTQYF	TGTGCCAGCAGCTTAAGCGGGGGTTACTCAGATACGCAGTATTTT
TRBV6-5	.	.	TRBJ2-5	CASSNGPNRGTQYF	TGTGCCAGCAGCAACGGACCCAACCGGGGGACCCAGTACTTC
TRBV5-8	TRBD2	.	TRBJ2-7	CASSFKTSGTYEQYF	TGTGCCAGCAGCTTCAAGACTAGCGGGACCTACGAGCAGTACTTC
TRBV27	.	.	TRBJ1-5	CASSLSRSQPQHF	TGTGCCAGCAGTTTATCGAGAAGTCAGCCCCAGCATTTT
TRBV11-3	.	once	TRBJ2-3	CASSFTGDGTDTQYF	TGTGCCAGCAGCTTTACGGGAGATGGTACAGATACGCAGTATTTT
TRBV27	TRBD1	.	TRBJ1-5	CASSLDRDQPQHF	TGTGCCAGCAGTTTAGACAGGGATCAGCCCCAGCATTTT
TRBV11-3	.	.	TRBJ1-1	CASAAEEMNTEAFF	TGTGCCAGTGCCGCCGAGGAGATGAACACTGAAGCTTTCTTT
TRBV7-7	TRBD1	.	TRBJ2-7	CASSIGQDYEQYF	TGTGCTAGCAGCATCGGACAGGACTACGAGCAGTACTTC
TRBV28	.	.	TRBJ2-2	CASSYLSYWRLGELFF	TGTGCCAGCAGTTACCTAAGTTATTGGAGGCTCGGGGAGCTGTTTTTT
TRBV29-1	.	.	TRBJ1-1	CSLQGRLNTEAFF	TGCAGCCTACAGGGCCGATTGAACACTGAAGCTTTCTTT
TRBV5-4	TRBD2	.	TRBJ2-1	CASSPTPVAGSIKWDEQFF	TGTGCCAGCAGCCCCACCCCTGTAGCGGGCAGTATTAAGTGGGATGAGCAGTTCTTC
TRBV18	TRBD2	.	TRBJ2-7	CASSPTSGRAYEQYF	TGTGCCAGCTCTCCGACTAGCGGGAGGGCCTACGAGCAGTACTTC
TRBV19	.	few	TRBJ1-5	CASSYSGQNNQPQHF	TGTGCCAGTAGTTACTCCGGACAGAACAATCAGCCCCAGCATTTT
TRBV12-3/TRBV12-4	TRBD1	once	TRBJ1-2	CASLTTGGYGYTF	TGTGCCTCACTAACGACAGGGGGCTATGGCTACACCTTC